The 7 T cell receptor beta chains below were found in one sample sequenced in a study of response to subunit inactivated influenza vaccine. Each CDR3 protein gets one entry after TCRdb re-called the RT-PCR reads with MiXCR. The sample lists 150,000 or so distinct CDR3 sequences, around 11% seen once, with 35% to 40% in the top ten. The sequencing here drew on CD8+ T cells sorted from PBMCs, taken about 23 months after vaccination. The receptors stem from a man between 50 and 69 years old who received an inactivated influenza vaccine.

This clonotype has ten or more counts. In DNA, the CDR3 is TGTGCCAGCAGTTTGGTGGGGACAGGGTCAGGGGATGAGCAGTTCTTC. Amino acid sequence: CASSLVGTGSGDEQFF. The V and J genes are TRBV12-3 or TRBV12-4 and TRBJ2-1; 9 nucleotides align to TRBD1. This CDR3 contains 16 residues. V dropped 3 bases and J dropped 8; count of bases not matched to a gene: 11.

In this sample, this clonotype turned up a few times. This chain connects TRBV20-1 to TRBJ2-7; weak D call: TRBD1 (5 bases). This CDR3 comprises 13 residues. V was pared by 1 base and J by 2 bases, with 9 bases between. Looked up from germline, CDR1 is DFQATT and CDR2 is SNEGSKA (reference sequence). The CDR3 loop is CSARGSGTYEQYF. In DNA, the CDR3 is TGCAGTGCTAGAGGTTCAGGGACCTACGAGCAGTACTTC.

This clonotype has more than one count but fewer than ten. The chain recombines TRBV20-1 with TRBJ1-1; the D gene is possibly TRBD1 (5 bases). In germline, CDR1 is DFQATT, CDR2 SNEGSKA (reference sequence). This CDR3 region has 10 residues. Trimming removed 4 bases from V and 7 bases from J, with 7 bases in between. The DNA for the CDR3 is TGCAGTGCTATCGACAGTGAAGCTTTCTTT. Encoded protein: CSAIDSEAFF.

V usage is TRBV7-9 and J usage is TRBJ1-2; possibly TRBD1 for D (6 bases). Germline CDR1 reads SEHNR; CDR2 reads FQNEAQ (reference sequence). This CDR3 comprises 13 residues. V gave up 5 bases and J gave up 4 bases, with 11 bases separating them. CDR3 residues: CASSGGDTYGYTF. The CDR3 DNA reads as TGTGCCAGCAGCGGGGGGGACACCTATGGCTACACCTTC.

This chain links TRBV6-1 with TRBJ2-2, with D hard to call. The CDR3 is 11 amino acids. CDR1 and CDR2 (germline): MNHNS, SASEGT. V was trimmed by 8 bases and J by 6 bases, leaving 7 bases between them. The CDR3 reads CASLYPGELFF. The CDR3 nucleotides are TGTGCCAGCCTTTACCCCGGGGAGCTGTTTTTT.

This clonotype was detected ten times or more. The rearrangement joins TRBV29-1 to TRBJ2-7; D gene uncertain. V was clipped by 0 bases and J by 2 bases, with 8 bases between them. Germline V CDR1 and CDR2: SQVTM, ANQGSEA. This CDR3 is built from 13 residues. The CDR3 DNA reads TGCAGCGTTGAAGAGGCCGACGCCTACGAGCAGTACTTC. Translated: CSVEEADAYEQYF.

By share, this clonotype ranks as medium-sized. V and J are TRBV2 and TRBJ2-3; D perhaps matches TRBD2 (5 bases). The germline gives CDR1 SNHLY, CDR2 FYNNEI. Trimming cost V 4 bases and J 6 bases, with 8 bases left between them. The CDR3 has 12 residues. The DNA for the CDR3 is TGTGCCAGCAGTGTAGACTACGATACGCAGTATTTT. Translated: CASSVDYDTQYF.